A selection of T cell receptor beta chains follows, all from one sample in a study of blood T cell repertoires in COVID-19. Generated by immunoSEQ multiplex PCR, the TCRdb table keeps only in-frame clones and is missing some. The table lists 55,000 to 65,000 clones, about 91% of them singletons. Sequencing used peripheral blood. These receptors were collected from a man aged 55-75 years with acute or convalescent COVID-19. Each CDR3 is given without its conserved first and last residue. Each record gives: CDR3 length, J gene, V gene, CDR3 protein.

>13|TRBJ1-3|TRBV9
ASSESTASGNTIY
>12|TRBJ2-7|TRBV5-6
ASSLGTSDYEQY
>13|TRBJ2-1|TRBV7-2
ASSAQGGSYNEQF
>13|TRBJ1-4|TRBV9
ASSPRQGAGVGLF
>14|TRBJ1-3|TRBV7-2
ASSLGGPDSGNTIY
>12|TRBJ1-2|TRBV30
AWSLDRSVGSYT
>14|TRBJ2-2|TRBV11-3
ASSYGLAEPTGELF
>15|TRBJ2-7|TRBV6-4
ASSDIRGAGHSYEQY
>10|TRBJ1-5|TRBV6-5
ASSTGPQPQH
>12|TRBJ2-7|TRBV6-5
ASRQTGEYYEQY
>12|TRBJ2-7|TRBV19
ASSTRTGSYEQY
>13|TRBJ1-5|TRBV6-5
ASSPGQGATQPQH
>13|TRBJ1-3|TRBV5-6
ASSLDPAGGNTIY
>10|TRBJ1-2|TRBV9
ASEGRGYGYT
>9|TRBJ2-7|TRBV20-1
SAGTGFEQY
>11|TRBJ1-1|TRBV6-5
ASTERGNTEAF
>14|TRBJ1-6|TRBV5-1
ASSPGQGASRSPLH
>14|TRBJ2-1|TRBV29-1
SVDGGGGGHYNEQF
>14|TRBJ2-7|TRBV7-2
ASSLVGGDLSYEQY
>10|TRBJ1-5|TRBV5-4
ASSLPNQPQH
>13|TRBJ1-1|TRBV25-1
ASITPGFSPFEAF
>13|TRBJ2-5|TRBV19
ASTSQYRGWETQY
>14|TRBJ2-5|TRBV10-3
AISGGGGQALETQY
>12|TRBJ1-6|TRBV5-4
ASSLDRTDSPLH
>12|TRBJ2-3|TRBV28
ASSLGLAGRGRY
>12|TRBJ2-5|TRBV30
AFHPLAHRETQY
>12|TRBJ2-7|TRBV28
ASSPNLAGREQY
>14|TRBJ2-3|TRBV7-3
ASSSGEKRNTDTQY
>15|TRBJ2-2|TRBV11-3
ASSTGQQSGGTGELF
>15|TRBJ2-3|TRBV9
ASSPRASGDFTDTQY
>12|TRBJ1-6|TRBV11-2
ASSPSIYNSPLH
>13|TRBJ2-7|TRBV5-1
ASSLELAGGYEQY
>12|TRBJ2-7|TRBV4-1
ASSYRTASYEQY
>12|TRBJ1-1|TRBV18
ASSRETGSAEAF
>14|TRBJ1-1|TRBV6-5
ASSSERRGGEAEAF
>12|TRBJ1-1|TRBV11-3
ASSPTGRITEAF
>12|TRBJ2-7|TRBV5-5
ASSLGWGVYEQY
>15|TRBJ2-2|TRBV24-1
ATSEEQIYTNTGELF
>10|TRBJ1-1|TRBV29-1
SVGGVNTEAF